This T cell receptor (beta chain) is from a study of T cells in Graves' hyperthyroidism and ophthalmopathy. This clonotype was seen many times. Per germline, CDR1 SGDLS and CDR2 YYNGEE. This CDR3 spans 14 amino acids. V lost 3 bases and J lost 5; bases outside the gene matches: 1. The investigators amplified TCR beta CDR3 regions from RNA transcripts. The TCR CDR3 was amplified in a first-round RT-PCR using the HTBI primer set. TCRdb processed the multiplex PCR reads anew with MiXCR; each CDR3 protein has one entry. The sample has 350,000 to 500,000 distinct CDR3 sequences; roughly an eighth are singletons.

The clonotype was recovered from a woman under 30 with Graves' hyperthyroidism. The chain carries TRBV9 and TRBJ1-6; 8 bases map to TRBD1. The sequenced sample consisted of blood. In DNA, the CDR3 is TGTGCCAGCAGCGGGACAGGGAATAATTCACCCCTCCACTTT. It codes for CASSGTGNNSPLHF.